This T cell receptor beta chain stems from a study of early T cells in non-severe SARS-CoV-2 infection (dated by TCRdb to the early 2020s). Background for the entire study: Because TCR sequencing relied on bulk RNA taken from unsorted whole blood, pairing of alpha and beta chains was not possible. What the work shows at the level of the full study, not this receptor alone: VDJdb matching was skewed toward anti-spike CD8 responses and likely underestimated virus-specific expansions, missing private and CD4 specificities.

Looking up the germline V gene yields CDR1 SGHAT and CDR2 FQNNGV. The cysteine opens and the phenylalanine closes a CDR3 of 12 amino acids. Solely the CDR3 DNA is kept, with 36 bases framed from the first base. Cut back by 4 bases and 4 bases, the V and J ends lie 6 bases apart. This was a case-control study nested in a cohort of healthcare workers in London, UK, who had nasopharyngeal swab PCR tests and blood samples taken every week. Healthcare workers were enrolled in the week of the UK lockdown, from 23 to 31 March 2020, and were followed every week for up to roughly 16 weeks. With regard to this clonotype: Its antigen is unknown. No quality values exist for individual bases; no much larger clone is one base distant.

Library generation was performed with 5' RACE. Sequencing was carried out with a NextSeq 500. The TCR library protocol attached unique molecular identifiers to individual cDNA molecules to correct for sequencing error and PCR bias. Both TCR alpha and beta chains were sequenced, and tight co-correlation was observed between alpha and beta sequence abundances in each sample. The paper's processing steps were these. Decombinator V4 was used to annotate TCR sequences for V gene, J gene and CDR3. Expanded TCRs were defined as changing significantly between any two time points under a Poisson model with p below 0.0001. Abundances of TCRs were expressed as counts per million after normalisation to the total number of TCRs sequenced in each sample. MAIT TCRs were defined by TRAV1-2 paired with TRAJ12, TRAJ20 or TRAJ33, and iNKT TCRs by TRAV10 paired with TRAJ18. VDJdb, accessed 1 November 2021, was searched for CMV, EBV and SARS-CoV-2 annotated TCRs, excluding TCRs annotated for multiple antigens. TCRdb trimmed public reads at Q25 via fastp, called clones via MiXCR and kept in-frame beta chains. Records with the same CDR3 protein are collapsed into one entry carrying the most frequent genes and DNA. TCRdb, not the authors, supplied the V and J calls. In all, the sample holds 45,000 to 65,000 distinct CDR3 sequences, and approximately 12% of those were seen once. The ten largest account for over 2% of the sample.

This sequence originates from an adult who was a healthcare worker with PCR-confirmed SARS-CoV-2 infection or an uninfected control (not recorded which). The specimen comprised whole blood, sampled at baseline. This chain is built from TRBV11-2 and TRBJ2-3, and perhaps TRBD2 as D gene, on 6 matching bases. CDR3 sequence: CASSSGADTQYF. The DNA sequence reads TGTGCCAGCAGCTCGGGGGCAGATACGCAGTATTTT.